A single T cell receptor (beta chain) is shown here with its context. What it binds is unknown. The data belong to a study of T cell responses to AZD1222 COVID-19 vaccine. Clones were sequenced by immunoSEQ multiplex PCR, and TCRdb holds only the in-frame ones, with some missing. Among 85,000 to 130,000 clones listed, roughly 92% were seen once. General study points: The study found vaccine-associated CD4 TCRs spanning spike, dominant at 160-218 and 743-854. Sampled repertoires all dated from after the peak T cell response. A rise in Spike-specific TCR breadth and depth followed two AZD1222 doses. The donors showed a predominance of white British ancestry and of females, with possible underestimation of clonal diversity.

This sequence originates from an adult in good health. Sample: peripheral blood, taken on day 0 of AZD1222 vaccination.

Here the CDR3 DNA reads TGTGCCAGCAGCCCCCCCGGGCGGACTAATGAAAAACTGTTTTTT. This sequence encodes CASSPPGRTNEKLFF. The chain uses TRBV7-9 and TRBJ1-4; D unresolved. The CDR3 has 15 residues. Germline V gene sequence: CDR1 SEHNR, CDR2 FQNEAQ (reference sequence). Deletions cut 5 bases from V and 2 bases from J, with 12 bases between.